This T cell receptor (beta chain) emerged from a study of T cell responses to AZD1222 COVID-19 vaccine. General study findings and limits: Most donors were white British and more were female, and clonal diversity was possibly underestimated.

Comments on this clone: What it binds is not known.

The method was immunoSEQ multiplex PCR; TCRdb's version includes in-frame clones alone and lacks a portion of them. The table shows some 150,000 clones, with roughly 93% occurring only once. Per the germline V gene, CDR1 is SGHRS and CDR2 is YFSETQ. Unmatched junction bases numbered 10, after V lost 5 bases and J lost 1 base. The CDR3 is 16 amino acids. The clonotype comes from an adult who received the AZD1222 COVID-19 vaccine. This sequence joins TRBV5-1 and TRBJ2-3; 7 nucleotides line up with TRBD2. This specimen was peripheral blood, taken 28 days after the second AZD1222 dose. CDR3 nucleotide sequence: TGCGCCAGCAGTCCGGGCCCGGGACTACGCACAGATACGCAGTATTTT. Translated: CASSPGPGLRTDTQYF.